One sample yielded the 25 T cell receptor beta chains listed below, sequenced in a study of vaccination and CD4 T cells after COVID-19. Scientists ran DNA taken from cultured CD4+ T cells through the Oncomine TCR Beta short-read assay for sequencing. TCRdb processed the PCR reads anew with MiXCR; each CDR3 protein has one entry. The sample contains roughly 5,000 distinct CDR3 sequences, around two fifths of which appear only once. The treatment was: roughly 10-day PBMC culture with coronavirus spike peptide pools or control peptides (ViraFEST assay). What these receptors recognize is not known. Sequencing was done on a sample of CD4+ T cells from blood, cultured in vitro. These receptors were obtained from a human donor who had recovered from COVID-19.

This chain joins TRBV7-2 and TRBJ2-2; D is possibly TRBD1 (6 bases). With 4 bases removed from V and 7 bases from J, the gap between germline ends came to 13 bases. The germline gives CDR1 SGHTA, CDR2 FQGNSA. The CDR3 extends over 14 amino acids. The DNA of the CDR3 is TGTGCCAGCAGCTCCCAGGGGTGGAACGGGGAGCTGTTTTTT. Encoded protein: CASSSQGWNGELFF.

In nucleotides, the CDR3 is TGTGCCAGTAGCAGGAACCCCCTAGGTGGCTACACCTTC. This codes for CASSRNPLGGYTF. The chain combines TRBV19 with TRBJ1-2; D is undetermined. CDR1 is LNHDA and CDR2 is SQIVND in the germline V gene (reference sequence). Trimming removed 6 bases at V and 7 bases at J, with 15 bases between. The CDR3 consists of 13 residues.

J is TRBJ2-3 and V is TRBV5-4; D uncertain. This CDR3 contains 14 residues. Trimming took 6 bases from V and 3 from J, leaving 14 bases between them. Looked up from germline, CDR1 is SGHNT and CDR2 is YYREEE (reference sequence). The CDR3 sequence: CASNRGSTTDTQYF. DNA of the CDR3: TGTGCCAGCAATCGCGGTAGCACTACAGATACGCAGTATTTT. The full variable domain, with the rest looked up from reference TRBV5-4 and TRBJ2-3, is ETGVTQSPTHLIKTRGQQVTLRCSSQSGHNTVSWYQQALGQGPQFIFQYYREEENGRGNFPPRFSGLQFPNYSSELNVNALELDDSALYLCASNRGSTTDTQYFGPGTRLTVL.

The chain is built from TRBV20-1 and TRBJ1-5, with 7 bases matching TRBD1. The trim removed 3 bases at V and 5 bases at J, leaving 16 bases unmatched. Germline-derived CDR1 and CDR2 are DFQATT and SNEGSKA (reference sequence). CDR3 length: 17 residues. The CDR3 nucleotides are TGCAGTGCTAGGGGGGGCACAATGACAGGGAATGATCAGCCCCAGCATTTT. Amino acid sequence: CSARGGTMTGNDQPQHF.

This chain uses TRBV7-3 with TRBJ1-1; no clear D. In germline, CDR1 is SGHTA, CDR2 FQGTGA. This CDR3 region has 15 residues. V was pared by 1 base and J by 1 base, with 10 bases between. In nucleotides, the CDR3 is TGTGCCAGCAGCTTAATGGTGTCGGGGAACACTGAAGCTTTCTTT. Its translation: CASSLMVSGNTEAFF.

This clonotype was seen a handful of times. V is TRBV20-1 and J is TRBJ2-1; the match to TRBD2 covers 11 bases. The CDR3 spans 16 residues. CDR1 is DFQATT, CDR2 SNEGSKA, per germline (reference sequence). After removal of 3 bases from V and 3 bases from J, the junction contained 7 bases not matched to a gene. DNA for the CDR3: TGCAGTGCTAGGGAACTAGCGGGAGTAAACTACAATGAGCAGTTCTTC. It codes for CSARELAGVNYNEQFF.

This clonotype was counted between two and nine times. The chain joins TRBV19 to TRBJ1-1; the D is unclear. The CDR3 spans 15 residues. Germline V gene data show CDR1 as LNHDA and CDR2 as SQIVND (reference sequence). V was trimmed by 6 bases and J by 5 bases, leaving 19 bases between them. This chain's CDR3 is CASSYSWRKVTEAFF. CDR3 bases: TGTGCCAGTAGCTATAGTTGGCGAAAGGTAACTGAAGCTTTCTTT.

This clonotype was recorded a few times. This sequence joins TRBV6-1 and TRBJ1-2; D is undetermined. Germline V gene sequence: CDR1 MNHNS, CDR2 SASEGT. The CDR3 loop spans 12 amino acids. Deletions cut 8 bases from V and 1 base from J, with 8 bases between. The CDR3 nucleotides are TGTGCCAGCGCACCAAGTAACTATGGCTACACCTTC. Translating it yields CASAPSNYGYTF.

CDR3 in amino acids: CASSTGPEGAHNEQFF. The CDR3 region has the DNA TGCGCCAGCAGCACTGGCCCGGAGGGCGCCCACAATGAGCAGTTCTTC. This chain links TRBV5-1 with TRBJ2-1; D possibly corresponds to TRBD2 (6 bases). CDR3 length equals 16 residues. V lost 4 bases to trimming and J lost 5 bases, with 19 bases between them. Germline CDR1 and CDR2: SGHRS and YFSETQ.

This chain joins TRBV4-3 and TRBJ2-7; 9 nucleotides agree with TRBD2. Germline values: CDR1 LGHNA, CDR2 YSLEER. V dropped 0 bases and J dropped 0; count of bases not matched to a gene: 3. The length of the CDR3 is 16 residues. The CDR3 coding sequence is TGCGCCAGCAGCCAAGACCGGACTAGCGCCTCCTACGAGCAGTACTTC. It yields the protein CASSQDRTSASYEQYF.

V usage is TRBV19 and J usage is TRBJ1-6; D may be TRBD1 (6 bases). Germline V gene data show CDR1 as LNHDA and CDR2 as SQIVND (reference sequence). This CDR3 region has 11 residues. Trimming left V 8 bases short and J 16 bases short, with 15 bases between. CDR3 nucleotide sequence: TGTGCCAGTGGTAAGGGGGACCCACTCCACTTT. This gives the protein CASGKGDPLHF.

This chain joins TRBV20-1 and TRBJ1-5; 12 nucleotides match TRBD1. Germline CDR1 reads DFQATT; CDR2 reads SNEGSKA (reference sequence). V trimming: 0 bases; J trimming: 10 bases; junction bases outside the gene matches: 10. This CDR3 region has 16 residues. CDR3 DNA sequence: TGCAGTGCTAGAGAGATAGGGACAGGGGGCTCACCTCCCCAGCATTTT. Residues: CSAREIGTGGSPPQHF.

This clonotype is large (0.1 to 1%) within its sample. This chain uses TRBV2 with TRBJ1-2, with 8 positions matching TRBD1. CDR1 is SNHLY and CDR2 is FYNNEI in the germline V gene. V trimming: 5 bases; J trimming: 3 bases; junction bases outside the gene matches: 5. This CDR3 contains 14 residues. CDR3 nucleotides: TGTGCCAGCAGTATTGGACAGGGATACTATGGCTACACCTTC. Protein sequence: CASSIGQGYYGYTF. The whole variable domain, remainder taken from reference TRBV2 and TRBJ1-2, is EPEVTQTPSHQVTQMGQEVILRCVPISNHLYFYWYRQILGQKVEFLVSFYNNEISEKSEIFDDQFSVERPDGSNFTLKIRSTKLEDSAMYFCASSIGQGYYGYTFGSGTRLTVV.

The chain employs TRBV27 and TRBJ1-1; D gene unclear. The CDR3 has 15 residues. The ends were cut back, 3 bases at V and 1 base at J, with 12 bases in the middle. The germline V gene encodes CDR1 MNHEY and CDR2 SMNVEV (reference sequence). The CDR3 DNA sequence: TGTGCCAGCAGTTTGAATGGCGGAGAGAACACTGAAGCTTTCTTT. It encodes CASSLNGGENTEAFF.

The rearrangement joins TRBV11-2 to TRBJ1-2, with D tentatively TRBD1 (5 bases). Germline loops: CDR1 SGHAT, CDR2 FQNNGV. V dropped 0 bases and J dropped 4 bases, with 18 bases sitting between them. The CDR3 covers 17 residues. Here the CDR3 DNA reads TGTGCCAGCAGCTTAGATTTGGGACGGTCAACTTCCTATGGCTACACCTTC. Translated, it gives CASSLDLGRSTSYGYTF.

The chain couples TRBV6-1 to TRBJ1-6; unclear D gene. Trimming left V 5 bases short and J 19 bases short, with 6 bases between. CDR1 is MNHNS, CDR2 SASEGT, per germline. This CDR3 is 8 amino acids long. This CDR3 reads CASSRTHF. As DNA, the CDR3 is TGTGCCAGCAGTCGGACGCACTTT.

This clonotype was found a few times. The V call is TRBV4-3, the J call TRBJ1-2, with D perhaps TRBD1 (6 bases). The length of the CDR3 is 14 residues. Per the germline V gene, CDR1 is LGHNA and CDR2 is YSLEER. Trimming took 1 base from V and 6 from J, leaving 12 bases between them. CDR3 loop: CASSQAQGDDGYTF. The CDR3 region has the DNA TGCGCCAGCAGCCAAGCACAGGGAGACGATGGCTACACCTTC.

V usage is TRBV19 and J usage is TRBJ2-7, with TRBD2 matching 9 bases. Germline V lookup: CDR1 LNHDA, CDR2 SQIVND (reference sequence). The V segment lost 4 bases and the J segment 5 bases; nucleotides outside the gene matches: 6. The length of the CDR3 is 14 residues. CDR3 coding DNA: TGTGCCAGTAGTACAATAGCGGGAGCCCACGAGCAGTACTTC. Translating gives CASSTIAGAHEQYF.

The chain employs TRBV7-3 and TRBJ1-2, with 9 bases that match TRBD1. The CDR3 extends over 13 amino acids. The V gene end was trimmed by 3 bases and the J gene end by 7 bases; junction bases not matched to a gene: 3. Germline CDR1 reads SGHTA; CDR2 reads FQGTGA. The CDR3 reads CASSFTGGLGYTF. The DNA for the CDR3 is TGTGCCAGCAGCTTTACAGGGGGCCTTGGCTACACCTTC.

The DNA for the CDR3 is TGTGCCAGCAGTGAGGGTCCAGGGGAGATCTATGGCTACACCTTC. This codes for CASSEGPGEIYGYTF. The chain couples TRBV6-4 to TRBJ1-2, with a tentative D call TRBD1 (6 bases). The length of the CDR3 is 15 residues. V lost 3 bases, J lost 4 bases, and 15 bases lay in between. CDR1 and CDR2 from the germline V gene are MRHNA and SNTAGT.

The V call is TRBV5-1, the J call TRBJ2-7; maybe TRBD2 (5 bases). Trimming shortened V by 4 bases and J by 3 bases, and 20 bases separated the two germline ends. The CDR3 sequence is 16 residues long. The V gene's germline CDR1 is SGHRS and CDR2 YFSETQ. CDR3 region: CASSPSSLGRGYEQYF. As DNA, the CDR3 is TGCGCCAGCAGCCCATCCTCGCTGGGGAGAGGCTACGAGCAGTACTTC.

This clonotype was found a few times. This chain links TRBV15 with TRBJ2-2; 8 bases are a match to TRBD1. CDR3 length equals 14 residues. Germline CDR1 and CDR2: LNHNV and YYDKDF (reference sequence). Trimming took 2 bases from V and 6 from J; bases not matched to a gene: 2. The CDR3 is CATSRQGASGELFF. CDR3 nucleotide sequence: TGTGCCACCAGCAGACAGGGGGCTTCCGGGGAGCTGTTTTTT.

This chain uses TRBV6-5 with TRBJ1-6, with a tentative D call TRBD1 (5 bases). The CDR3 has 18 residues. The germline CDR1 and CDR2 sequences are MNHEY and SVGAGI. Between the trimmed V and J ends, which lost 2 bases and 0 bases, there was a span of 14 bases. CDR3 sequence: CASSYLFMGDSYNSPLHF. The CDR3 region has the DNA TGTGCCAGCAGTTACCTCTTTATGGGGGACTCCTATAATTCACCCCTCCACTTT.

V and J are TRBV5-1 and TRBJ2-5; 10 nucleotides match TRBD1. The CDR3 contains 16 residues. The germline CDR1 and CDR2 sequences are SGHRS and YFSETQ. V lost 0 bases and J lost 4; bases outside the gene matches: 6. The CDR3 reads CASSLVATGGGETQYF. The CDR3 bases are TGCGCCAGCAGCTTGGTAGCGACAGGGGGCGGAGAGACCCAGTACTTC. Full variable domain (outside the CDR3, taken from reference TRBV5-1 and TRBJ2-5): KAGVTQTPRYLIKTRGQQVTLSCSPISGHRSVSWYQQTPGQGLQFLFEYFSETQRNKGNFPGRFSGRQFSNSRSEMNVSTLELGDSALYLCASSLVATGGGETQYFGPGTRLLVL.

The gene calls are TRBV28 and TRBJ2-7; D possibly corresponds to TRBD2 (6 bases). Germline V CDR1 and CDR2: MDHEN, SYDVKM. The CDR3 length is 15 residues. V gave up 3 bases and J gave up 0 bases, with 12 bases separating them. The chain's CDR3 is CASSFPRGSSYEQYF. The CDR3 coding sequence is TGTGCCAGCAGTTTCCCGCGGGGCAGCTCCTACGAGCAGTACTTC.